This T cell receptor (beta chain) was found in a study of beta chain features in type 1 diabetes. Overall study: No age, gender or cell yield differences were seen between patients and healthy donors. Study results and limitations: Patients' naive, central memory and Treg TCRB repertoires seemed closer to one another than those of healthy donors. A moderate, significant TCRB CDR3 shortening appeared in type 1 diabetes across four CD4+ subsets.

Germline V lookup: CDR1 SQVTM, CDR2 ANQGSEA. There are 12 residues in the CDR3. V dropped 4 bases and J dropped 6 bases, with 9 bases sitting between them. Worth noting for this clone: Its antigen is currently unknown.

The authors reverse transcribed all of the isolated RNA, so sequencing captured expressed TCRB transcripts. The repertoire was sequenced with immunoSEQ multiplex PCR; TCRdb's copy has only in-frame clones and lacks some. The table lists roughly 450,000 clones, over 10% of them singletons. The authors took one heparinised blood draw, averaging about 110 mL, from each donor. This sequence was found in a woman aged 18-30 years in good health. The sequenced material came from naive CD4+ T cells from blood. This chain joins TRBV29-1 and TRBJ1-4; no reliable D call. CDR3 residues: CSVVGKHEKLFF. The CDR3 nucleotides are TGCAGCGTTGTGGGCAAGCATGAAAAACTGTTTTTT.